Below, one TCR beta chain is given with its context. No antigen is known for it. Within one base of it there is no much larger clone, and no base qualities were kept. The data were taken from a study of OX40 agonist ivuxolimab in advanced cancers. Broadly, across the study: The costimulatory receptor OX40 (CD134) was targeted by ivuxolimab, a fully human IgG2 agonistic monoclonal antibody. Intravenous ivuxolimab was administered to patients every 2 weeks at six dose levels: 0.01, 0.1, 0.3, 1.5, 3 and 10 mg/kg. Of the roughly 53 patients in dose escalation, around 19 had hepatocellular carcinoma, some 15 had melanoma, 9 had renal cell carcinoma and 9 had head and neck cancer. A male proportion of 75% to 85% and a mean age of 60 years, ranging from about 20 to 79, were recorded for the dose-escalation cohort. Patients were allowed to have had prior anti-PD-1, anti-PD-L1 or anti-CTLA-4 therapy, and approximately 43% of the dose-escalation patients had previously received checkpoint inhibitors. Partial responses were achieved by three dose-escalation patients, of whom one had hepatocellular carcinoma and two had cutaneous melanoma. The point of sequencing TCRbeta in the periphery was to test whether ivuxolimab changed TCR sequence diversity and drove clonal T-cell expansion. The paper covers the monotherapy dose-escalation part of the phase I ivuxolimab trial, which included N of about 50 patients.

Genomic DNA was extracted from sorted cells for sequencing of the TCRbeta CDR3 region. The immunoSEQ Assay was used for sequencing of TCRbeta CDR3 regions. The table comes from immuneACCESS by way of TCRdb, which keeps in-frame sequences with V and J called. Part of the clones is missing from these tables; in studies checked, under half for an unresolved V gene and the rest for unknown reasons. The sample includes approximately 45,000 clones, with more than 85% observed a single time. Roughly 49% of the sample is held by the ten biggest clonotypes. CDR1 ENHRY and CDR2 SYGVKD are derived from the germline V gene. The CDR3 has 15 amino acids, counting the end cysteine and phenylalanine. Just CDR3 DNA is preserved here, 45 bases in frame from base 1. V lost 2 bases and J lost 7 bases; the stretch between them is 14 bases long. The trial excluded patients who had a history of autoimmune disease or were on systemic immunosuppression. Peripheral blood for TCR sequencing was collected from all dose cohorts at baseline, on cycle 4 day 1, and on cycle 7 day 1. The samples were drawn from a first-in-human, open-label, multicenter phase I dose-escalation trial of ivuxolimab. The trial enrolled adults with locally advanced or metastatic head and neck squamous cell, hepatocellular, melanoma or renal cell carcinoma. CD4+ and CD8+ T cells were sorted separately from peripheral blood before TCR sequencing.

What the authors observed across the whole study: Low levels of normalized T-cell clonal expansion were also seen in some patients who did not respond. In the 0.1-3.0 mg/kg groups, partial responders were among the patients with the lowest normalized peripheral clonal expansion, particularly in CD8+ T cells. At doses of 0.1 to 3.0 mg/kg, clonal expansion of both CD4+ and CD8+ blood T cells was observed from baseline to week 6. Antigen specificity was not determined for the clonally expanded peripheral T cells. After ivuxolimab, CD8+ T cells had more expanded clones than CD4+ T cells on average.

Recombination connected TRBV10-3 to TRBJ1-4; TRBD1 is a possible D gene, resting on 6 matching bases. This receptor was identified in an adult with an advanced solid tumor such as melanoma, head and neck, liver or kidney cancer. The sample was CD4+ or CD8+ T cells sorted from blood, taken in a trial of the OX40 agonist ivuxolimab. The DNA reads TGTGCCATCAGTGAGATAGACAGGATCGGTGAAAAACTGTTTTTT. Its translation is CAISEIDRIGEKLFF.